The 29 T cell receptor beta chains given below trace back to one sample, sequenced in a study of blood T cell repertoires in COVID-19. Clones were read by immunoSEQ multiplex PCR, and TCRdb kept only the in-frame ones, dropping some. Among some 230,000 clones listed, around 82% were seen once. Sequences were obtained from peripheral blood. The receptors come from a woman in her sixties or seventies with acute or convalescent COVID-19.

The V and J genes are TRBV4-2 and TRBJ1-2; D is perhaps TRBD1 (6 bases). The CDR3 has 17 amino acids. V lost 5 bases and J lost 5, with 24 bases in between. CDR1 is LGHNA, CDR2 YNFKEQ, per germline. The CDR3 loop reads CASSASGTRGARYGYTF. The DNA for the CDR3 is TGTGCCAGCAGCGCATCCGGGACACGGGGAGCTAGGTATGGCTACACCTTC.

This clone has only a few counts. The chain couples TRBV5-1 to TRBJ1-3, with TRBD1 matching 9 bases. V lost 0 bases, J lost 1 base, and 5 bases stayed unmatched. This CDR3 comprises 17 residues. Per the germline V gene, CDR1 is SGHRS and CDR2 is YFSETQ. CDR3 in DNA: TGCGCCAGCAGCTTGGAAGGACAGGGGAGGTCTGGAAACACCATATATTTT. Protein: CASSLEGQGRSGNTIYF.

The rearrangement links TRBV27 to TRBJ2-5; TRBD2 aligns across 7 bases. This CDR3 contains 13 residues. After removal of 8 bases from V and 4 bases from J, the junction contained 7 bases not matched to a gene. Per germline, CDR1 MNHEY and CDR2 SMNVEV (reference sequence). CDR3 in amino acids: CASAKWEGETQYF. DNA for the CDR3: TGTGCCAGCGCGAAATGGGAGGGAGAGACCCAGTACTTC.

The chain employs TRBV2 and TRBJ1-1; D might be TRBD1 (6 bases). The CDR3 runs 15 residues. Trimming cost V 6 bases and J 4 bases, with 18 bases left between them. Germline V lookup: CDR1 SNHLY, CDR2 FYNNEI. CDR3 amino acids: CASSAPGGASTEAFF. CDR3 DNA sequence: TGTGCCAGCAGCGCCCCGGGGGGGGCGAGCACTGAAGCTTTCTTT.

The V gene is TRBV3-1 (or the pseudogene TRBV3-2), the J gene TRBJ1-1; D call uncertain. This CDR3 is built from 11 residues. The germline V gene has CDR1 LGHDT and CDR2 YNNKEL (reference sequence). V dropped 6 bases and J dropped 6 bases, with 8 bases sitting between them. CDR3 nucleotide sequence: TGTGCCAGCAGTCAATTAGCTGAAGCTTTCTTT. This translates into CASSQLAEAFF.

The chain has TRBV19 and TRBJ1-4; 7 bases fit TRBD1. This CDR3 contains 15 residues. Germline V gene sequence: CDR1 LNHDA, CDR2 SQIVND (reference sequence). The V segment lost 3 bases and the J segment 0 bases; nucleotides outside the gene matches: 1. The CDR3 DNA follows: TGTGCCAGTAGTATCGGGACAGCAACTAATGAAAAACTGTTTTTT. Its protein is CASSIGTATNEKLFF.

This clone appeared a few times. The J gene is TRBJ1-1, the V gene TRBV7-2; possible D gene TRBD1, 6 bases. Trimming took off 1 base at V and 0 bases at J, with 9 bases between the two ends. Germline V gives CDR1 SGHTA, CDR2 FQGNSA. The CDR3 runs 15 residues. Written as DNA, the CDR3 is TGTGCCAGCAGCTTAGGGGGGCCAATGAACACTGAAGCTTTCTTT. This gives the protein CASSLGGPMNTEAFF.

Only one count was recorded for this clone. V is TRBV7-2 and J is TRBJ2-3; 13 nucleotides align to TRBD2. The length of the CDR3 is 18 residues. The V segment lost 9 bases and the J segment 0 bases; nucleotides outside the gene matches: 12. The germline gives CDR1 SGHTA, CDR2 FQGNSA. CDR3 sequence reads: CARTLVGLAGYSTDTQYF. The CDR3 DNA follows: TGTGCCAGAACACTAGTGGGACTAGCGGGGTATAGCACAGATACGCAGTATTTT.

The rearrangement uses TRBV6-7 and TRBJ2-6; D not resolved. TRBV6-7 is placed among ORFs of uncertain function. The ends were cut back, 6 bases at V and 3 bases at J, with 6 bases in the middle. The CDR3 totals 13 residues. The CDR3 DNA reads as TGTGCCAGCAGGGCAGATGGGGCCAACGTCCTGACTTTC. Translated, it gives CASRADGANVLTF.

The chain employs TRBV7-9 and TRBJ1-5, with D possibly TRBD1 on 5 matching bases. The ends were cut back, 1 base at V and 7 bases at J, with 14 bases in the middle. CDR1 is SEHNR and CDR2 is FQNEAQ in the germline V gene (reference sequence). This CDR3 has 15 residues. DNA for the CDR3: TGTGCCAGCAGCTTAGATGGGCAGGGTCGCCAGCCCCAGCATTTT. The encoded protein is CASSLDGQGRQPQHF.

The rearrangement joins TRBV6-1 to TRBJ2-2; a possible D gene is TRBD1 (6 bases). The CDR3 length is 17 residues. CDR1 and CDR2 from the germline V gene are MNHNS and SASEGT. V lost 3 bases and J lost 2, with 16 bases in between. DNA for the CDR3: TGTGCCAGCAGTGACTATAGACAGGTTCCCAACACCGGGGAGCTGTTTTTT. Amino acid sequence: CASSDYRQVPNTGELFF.

DNA of the CDR3: TGTGCCAGCAGTTCCGCGGGGGGGCTTGGGAACACTGAAGCTTTCTTT. Its protein product is CASSSAGGLGNTEAFF. The chain recombines TRBV6-5 with TRBJ1-1, with D tentatively TRBD1 (6 bases). The germline V and J ends were trimmed by 4 bases and 1 base, with 16 bases remaining between them. This CDR3 has 16 residues. The germline CDR1 and CDR2 sequences are MNHEY and SVGAGI.

This clone was recorded a few times. V gene TRBV5-6 combines with J gene TRBJ1-2; D is unclear. The V gene's germline CDR1 is SGHDT and CDR2 YYEEEE. The V end was cut by 4 bases, the J end by 3 bases, with 16 bases between. The length of the CDR3 is 15 residues. CDR3 loop: CASSRLTTGDYGYTF. CDR3 nucleotide sequence: TGTGCCAGCAGCCGACTTACGACCGGAGACTATGGCTACACCTTC.

The chain uses TRBV18 and TRBJ1-1; D gene uncertain. CDR1 is KGHSH and CDR2 is LQKENI in the germline V gene. Trimming pared 5 bases from V and 5 bases from J, leaving 15 bases between. This CDR3 comprises 14 residues. CDR3 DNA sequence: TGTGCCAGCTCAGACGACGAACGCGGTACTGAAGCTTTCTTT. It is translated as CASSDDERGTEAFF.

This chain links TRBV7-8 with TRBJ2-7; TRBD1 might be the D (6 bases). Trimming stripped 5 bases from V and 5 bases from J, with 13 bases between. This CDR3 region has 13 residues. The germline CDR1 and CDR2 sequences are SGHVS and FQNEAQ. DNA for the CDR3: TGTGCCAGCAGCAGCCACAGGGAGAACGAGCAGTACTTC. Translated, it gives CASSSHRENEQYF. The whole variable domain, remainder taken from reference TRBV7-8 and TRBJ2-7, is GAGVSQSPRYKVAKRGQDVALRCDPISGHVSLFWYQQALGQGPEFLTYFQNEAQLDKSGLPSDRFFAERPEGSVSTLKIQRTQQEDSAVYLCASSSHRENEQYFGPGTRLTVT.

The chain links TRBV7-9 to TRBJ1-4; TRBD1 might be the D (5 bases). Per the germline V gene, CDR1 is SEHNR and CDR2 is FQNEAQ (reference sequence). The CDR3 covers 16 residues. With 5 bases removed from V and 4 bases from J, the gap between germline ends came to 17 bases. CDR3 nucleotide sequence: TGTGCCAGCAGCCAAGGTCATCCGGGACTTAATGAAAAACTGTTTTTT. Translation gives CASSQGHPGLNEKLFF. Filled out from reference TRBV7-9 and TRBJ1-4, the complete variable domain reads DTGVSQNPRHKITKRGQNVTFRCDPISEHNRLYWYRQTLGQGPEFLTYFQNEAQLEKSRLLSDRFSAERPKGSFSTLEIQRTEQGDSAMYLCASSQGHPGLNEKLFFGSGTQLSVL.

The rearrangement links TRBV5-1 to TRBJ1-2; perhaps TRBD1 as D (5 bases). Deletions cut 0 bases from V and 5 bases from J, with 8 bases between. The CDR3 totals 13 residues. Germline assignment: CDR1 SGHRS and CDR2 YFSETQ. The CDR3 is CASSLGQSYGYTF. The CDR3 DNA is TGCGCCAGCAGCTTGGGACAGTCGTATGGCTACACCTTC.

The chain employs TRBV29-1 and TRBJ2-2; 13 bases match TRBD2. Looked up from germline, CDR1 is SQVTM and CDR2 is ANQGSEA. The trim removed 4 bases at V and 8 bases at J, leaving 7 bases unmatched. The CDR3 consists of 15 residues. The CDR3 DNA follows: TGCAGCGTTGGGACCCCGGGACTAGCGGGGGGGGAGCTGTTTTTT. Amino acids: CSVGTPGLAGGELFF.

The chain links TRBV7-8 to TRBJ1-3; D gene uncertain. The CDR3 totals 15 residues. The germline V gene encodes CDR1 SGHVS and CDR2 FQNEAQ. V lost 5 bases and J lost 0, with 11 bases in between. CDR3 coding DNA: TGTGCCAGCAGCGCCCGGACTGACTCTGGAAACACCATATATTTT. It specifies CASSARTDSGNTIYF.

The chain joins TRBV6-1 to TRBJ2-7; 9 bases agree with TRBD1. The germline CDR1 and CDR2 sequences are MNHNS and SASEGT. The CDR3 loop spans 13 amino acids. V was clipped by 4 bases and J by 4 bases; unmatched bases: 2. CDR3 nucleotide sequence: TGTGCCAGCAGTGCCGACAGGGGGTACGAGCAGTACTTC. Amino acid sequence: CASSADRGYEQYF.

This rearrangement joins TRBV5-1 to TRBJ1-2; 8 nucleotides match TRBD1. J gave up 4 bases and V 5 bases, and 10 bases lay outside the gene matches. The CDR3 has 15 residues. CDR1 and CDR2 (germline): SGHRS, YFSETQ. As DNA, the CDR3 is TGCGCCAGCAGGATTGGGTTCGGACAGGGCTATGGCTACACCTTC. This encodes CASRIGFGQGYGYTF.

The V and J genes are TRBV5-1 and TRBJ1-6; 9 nucleotides match TRBD1. This CDR3 is 15 amino acids long. Losses at the gene ends were 0 bases for V and 13 bases for J; bases not matched to a gene: 8. The germline gives CDR1 SGHRS, CDR2 YFSETQ. This chain's CDR3 is CASSLAPGQGAPLHF. CDR3 DNA: TGCGCCAGCAGCTTGGCACCGGGACAGGGAGCGCCCCTCCACTTT.

The chain couples TRBV2 to TRBJ2-7, with 10 nucleotides matching TRBD1. V was pared by 6 bases and J by 4 bases, with 9 bases of the junction left unmatched. The CDR3 has 15 amino acids. Looked up from germline, CDR1 is SNHLY and CDR2 is FYNNEI. Written as DNA, the CDR3 is TGTGCCAGCAGATTCCGGGACAGGGGTTTGTACGAGCAGTACTTC. It specifies CASRFRDRGLYEQYF. Supplemented by reference TRBV2 and TRBJ2-7, the full variable domain reads EPEVTQTPSHQVTQMGQEVILRCVPISNHLYFYWYRQILGQKVEFLVSFYNNEISEKSEIFDDQFSVERPDGSNFTLKIRSTKLEDSAMYFCASRFRDRGLYEQYFGPGTRLTVT.

Only one count was recorded for this clone. This sequence joins TRBV5-1 and TRBJ2-5; 7 bases map to TRBD1. The CDR3 is made up of 14 amino acids. Germline V lookup: CDR1 SGHRS, CDR2 YFSETQ. V shed 4 bases and J 3 bases; nucleotides not matched to a gene: 6. As DNA, the CDR3 is TGCGCCAGCAGCCCACAGGGGTATGAAGAGACCCAGTACTTC. It specifies CASSPQGYEETQYF.

The V gene is TRBV5-1, the J gene TRBJ2-1, with 8 bases that match TRBD1. The length of the CDR3 is 15 residues. The J segment lost 5 bases and the V segment lost 4 bases, leaving 8 bases of the junction unmatched. Germline CDR1 reads SGHRS; CDR2 reads YFSETQ. The CDR3 coding sequence is TGCGCCAGCAGCACTTATCAGGGGGCAAACAATGAGCAGTTCTTC. Translation: CASSTYQGANNEQFF.

The chain combines TRBV2 with TRBJ1-2; the match to TRBD1 covers 7 bases. CDR3 length: 12 residues. The germline V gene encodes CDR1 SNHLY and CDR2 FYNNEI. With V trimmed by 6 bases and J by 5 bases, 3 bases remained unmatched. The CDR3 loop reads CASRTGQYGYTF. The CDR3 nucleotides are TGTGCCAGCAGGACGGGACAGTATGGCTACACCTTC.

The chain recombines TRBV19 with TRBJ2-2, with TRBD1 matching over 9 bases. The CDR3 extends over 14 amino acids. Per germline, CDR1 LNHDA and CDR2 SQIVND (reference sequence). J lost 6 bases, V lost 6 bases, and 5 bases had no gene match. This CDR3 is CASRGTGQAGELFF. CDR3 bases: TGTGCCAGTAGAGGGACAGGGCAAGCCGGGGAGCTGTTTTTT.

The chain carries TRBV10-3 and TRBJ2-3, with D perhaps TRBD2 (6 bases). With 9 bases removed from V and 0 bases from J, the gap between germline ends came to 13 bases. Germline values: CDR1 ENHRY, CDR2 SYGVKD. The CDR3 runs to 14 residues. The CDR3 reads CAIRGTPSTDTQYF. DNA for the CDR3: TGTGCCATACGCGGGACTCCGAGCACAGATACGCAGTATTTT.

The V and J genes are TRBV30 and TRBJ1-1; TRBD1 might be the D (6 bases). Germline V lookup: CDR1 GTSNPN, CDR2 SVGIG (reference sequence). Trimming removed 0 bases from V and 8 bases from J, with 13 bases in between. CDR3 size: 13 residues. This CDR3 is CAWSVAGEGEAFF. CDR3 nucleotides: TGTGCCTGGAGTGTGGCAGGGGAAGGGGAAGCTTTCTTT.